This is a list of T cell receptor beta chains from one sample in a study of blood T cell repertoires in COVID-19. Some clones are missing from TCRdb's copy, which holds only in-frame ones; the method was immunoSEQ multiplex PCR. The sample lists more than 75,000 clones; around 90% were seen once. Sample: peripheral blood. The origin of the receptors is a man aged 50-60 years with COVID-19, enrolled during active disease. CDR3s include the opening cysteine and the closing phenylalanine or tryptophan. A D gene is named only where the DNA matches it firmly. Clone size is stated in some rows and not others, as once, few, many or a class when expanded.

TRBJ1-4	TRBD1	TRBV5-1	NA	CASSLDPTGFNEKLFF	TGCGCCAGCAGCTTGGACCCGACAGGGTTTAATGAAAAACTGTTTTTT
TRBJ1-2	TRBD1	TRBV7-2	NA	CASSLAGGYDYGYTF	TGTGCCAGCAGCTTAGCAGGGGGCTACGACTATGGCTACACCTTC
TRBJ2-1	TRBD1	TRBV6-5	NA	CASSPATGIPNEQFF	TGTGCCAGCAGCCCCGCGACAGGGATCCCCAATGAGCAGTTCTTC
TRBJ1-6	TRBD1	TRBV19	NA	CASSIGGPGTGSYNSPLHF	TGTGCCAGTAGTATAGGGGGGCCTGGGACAGGCTCCTATAATTCACCCCTCCACTTT
TRBJ2-7	TRBD1	TRBV20-1	NA	CSATEGQGAFTVYYEQYF	TGCAGTGCTACTGAAGGACAGGGGGCCTTTACCGTGTACTACGAGCAGTACTTC
TRBJ1-6	NA	TRBV5-6	once	CASRPDGAGGDNSPLHF	TGTGCCAGCAGACCGGACGGCGCGGGGGGAGATAATTCACCCCTCCACTTT
TRBJ1-1	NA	TRBV2	NA	CASSGGYFTEAFF	TGTGCCAGCTCAGGAGGTTACTTCACTGAAGCTTTCTTT
TRBJ1-4	NA	TRBV11-2	NA	CASSSGRVPFF	TGTGCCAGCAGCAGCGGACGGGTCCCGTTTTTT
TRBJ1-1	TRBD1	TRBV7-9	NA	CASSNYLNTGGPEAFF	TGTGCCAGCAGCAATTACCTTAACACAGGGGGCCCTGAAGCTTTCTTT
TRBJ1-4	TRBD1	TRBV30	few	CAWASGTGEYLREKLFF	TGTGCCTGGGCTTCCGGGACAGGGGAATACTTGAGGGAAAAACTGTTTTTT
TRBJ1-1	NA	TRBV6-5	NA	CASSYRANTEAFF	TGTGCCAGCAGTTATAGAGCAAACACTGAAGCTTTCTTT
TRBJ2-7	NA	TRBV7-2	NA	CASSETGYEQYF	TGTGCCAGCAGCGAAACGGGCTACGAGCAGTACTTC
TRBJ1-5	TRBD1	TRBV19	NA	CASSILDRGGSQPQHF	TGTGCCAGTAGTATACTCGACAGGGGAGGTTCTCAGCCCCAGCATTTT
TRBJ2-7	NA	TRBV6-5	NA	CASSRASGTSYEQYF	TGTGCCAGCAGTCGCGCCTCGGGAACTTCCTACGAGCAGTACTTC
TRBJ1-5	NA	TRBV27	NA	CASDSQWSNQPQHF	TGTGCCAGCGACTCCCAGTGGAGCAATCAGCCCCAGCATTTT
TRBJ1-2	NA	TRBV11-2	NA	CASSLGGQGNYGYTF	TGTGCCAGCAGCTTAGGAGGGCAGGGGAACTATGGCTACACCTTC
TRBJ2-5	TRBD2	TRBV7-9	NA	CASSLASGGAWETQYF	TGTGCCAGCAGCTTAGCCAGCGGGGGGGCTTGGGAGACCCAGTACTTC
TRBJ1-1	NA	TRBV5-1	few	CASSLGHTEAFF	TGCGCCAGCAGCTTGGGGCACACTGAAGCTTTCTTT
TRBJ2-3	TRBD1	TRBV23-1	once	CASSHPGQGRTDTQYF	TGCGCCAGCAGTCACCCGGGACAGGGACGGACAGATACGCAGTATTTT
TRBJ1-6	NA	TRBV30	NA	CAWNAGVINSPLHF	TGTGCCTGGAACGCAGGGGTGATCAATTCACCCCTCCACTTT
TRBJ1-2	NA	TRBV25-1	NA	CASSSQYGYTF	TGTGCCAGCAGTTCCCAATATGGCTACACCTTC
TRBJ2-7	TRBD2	TRBV7-3	NA	CASSRLAGAGEQYF	TGTGCCAGCAGCCGACTAGCGGGGGCCGGCGAGCAGTACTTC
TRBJ1-1	NA	TRBV3-1/TRBV3-2	NA	CASSRDNPLNTEAFF	TGTGCCAGCAGCCGGGACAATCCATTGAACACTGAAGCTTTCTTT
TRBJ2-5	NA	TRBV12-3/TRBV12-4	NA	CASSLGSSGGQYF	TGTGCCAGCAGTTTAGGTAGCTCTGGTGGCCAGTACTTC
TRBJ2-5	NA	TRBV18	few	CASSLEGETQYF	TGTGCCAGCTCACTAGAGGGAGAGACCCAGTACTTC
TRBJ1-2	TRBD1	TRBV5-5	NA	CASSPGGQGNYGYTF	TGTGCCAGCAGCCCTGGCGGACAGGGAAACTATGGCTACACCTTC
TRBJ1-4	NA	TRBV3-1/TRBV3-2	NA	CASSQAGSGEKLFF	TGTGCCAGCAGCCAAGCAGGGTCGGGTGAAAAACTGTTTTTT
TRBJ1-1	NA	TRBV7-9	NA	CASSSVNTEAFF	TGTGCCAGCAGCTCCGTGAACACTGAAGCTTTCTTT
TRBJ1-1	TRBD1	TRBV7-4	NA	CASSLGGTGTGIFYDEAFF	TGTGCCAGCAGCTTAGGGGGCACCGGGACAGGGATTTTTTACGATGAAGCTTTCTTT
TRBJ2-3	NA	TRBV5-6	once	CASSLGLASDTQYF	TGTGCCAGCAGCTTAGGGCTAGCCTCAGATACGCAGTATTTT
TRBJ2-3	TRBD2	TRBV19	NA	CASSFSPGGTTQYF	TGTGCCAGTAGTTTCTCCCCGGGAGGGACGACGCAGTATTTT
TRBJ1-1	NA	TRBV4-1	NA	CASSHEQDTEAFF	TGCGCCAGCAGCCATGAACAGGATACTGAAGCTTTCTTT
TRBJ1-3	NA	TRBV7-2	NA	CASSPRNNRDSGNTIYF	TGTGCCAGCAGCCCACGCAATAACAGGGACTCTGGAAACACCATATATTTT
TRBJ1-6	TRBD1	TRBV2	NA	CASSEARGVSPLHF	TGTGCCAGCAGTGAAGCCAGGGGGGTTTCACCCCTCCACTTT
TRBJ2-3	TRBD1	TRBV11-2	NA	CASSPRIGQGMDTQYF	TGTGCCAGCAGCCCTAGGATTGGACAGGGAATGGATACGCAGTATTTT
TRBJ2-7	NA	TRBV7-2	NA	CASSNRADYYEQYF	TGTGCCAGCAGCAACCGTGCGGACTACTACGAGCAGTACTTC
TRBJ2-1	NA	TRBV20-1	NA	CSAASGHEQFF	TGCAGTGCCGCCAGTGGCCATGAGCAGTTCTTC
TRBJ1-6	NA	TRBV7-9	once	CASSLDGTSNSPLHF	TGTGCCAGCAGCTTAGATGGGACAAGCAATTCACCCCTCCACTTT
TRBJ1-2	NA	TRBV12-3/TRBV12-4	NA	CASSFGQIYGYTF	TGTGCCAGCAGTTTCGGTCAAATCTATGGCTACACCTTC
TRBJ1-2	TRBD1	TRBV6-2/TRBV6-3	NA	CASSRQGPTYGYTF	TGTGCCAGCAGCAGACAGGGGCCCACCTATGGCTACACCTTC
TRBJ1-6	TRBD1	TRBV27	NA	CASSFRDRSPLTLHF	TGTGCCAGCAGTTTCAGGGACAGGAGCCCTCTAACCCTCCACTTT
TRBJ2-3	NA	TRBV2	NA	CASRGGGPWDTQYF	TGTGCCAGCAGGGGAGGGGGGCCCTGGGATACGCAGTATTTT
TRBJ1-1	TRBD1	TRBV6-5	NA	CASSYRGQGYTEAFF	TGTGCCAGCAGTTACCGGGGACAGGGGTACACTGAAGCTTTCTTT
TRBJ2-5	TRBD1	TRBV2	NA	CASSADRNRETQYF	TGTGCCAGCAGTGCGGACAGGAATCGAGAGACCCAGTACTTC
TRBJ2-5	NA	TRBV9	NA	CASSRRGGETQYF	TGTGCCAGCAGCCGCAGGGGAGGGGAGACCCAGTACTTC
TRBJ2-7	NA	TRBV11-2	NA	CASSTKTGLNYEQYF	TGTGCCAGCAGCACCAAAACGGGACTCAACTACGAGCAGTACTTC
TRBJ2-3	TRBD2	TRBV5-1	NA	CASRLGLAPTDTQYF	TGCGCCAGCCGACTGGGACTAGCGCCCACAGATACGCAGTATTTT
TRBJ2-3	NA	TRBV9	NA	CASSVQQGHFGTQYF	TGTGCCAGCAGCGTGCAACAGGGCCATTTCGGTACGCAGTATTTT
TRBJ1-5	TRBD1	TRBV6-1	NA	CASSAGFGTGESQPQHF	TGTGCCAGCAGTGCGGGTTTCGGGACAGGGGAGTCTCAGCCCCAGCATTTT
TRBJ2-3	TRBD2	TRBV28	few	CASSFWRGGTDTQYF	TGTGCCAGCAGTTTTTGGCGGGGGGGCACAGATACGCAGTATTTT
TRBJ2-1	TRBD2	TRBV3-1/TRBV3-2	NA	CASSPLLAGGRNEQFF	TGTGCCAGCAGCCCCTTACTAGCGGGGGGCAGGAATGAGCAGTTCTTC
TRBJ1-4	TRBD1	TRBV6-5	NA	CASSYLGQGEEKLFF	TGTGCCAGCAGTTACTTGGGACAGGGGGAGGAAAAACTGTTTTTT
TRBJ2-3	NA	TRBV10-1	NA	CASSESGARTDTQYF	TGCGCCAGCAGTGAGTCAGGGGCACGCACAGATACGCAGTATTTT
TRBJ1-2	TRBD1	TRBV6-6	NA	CASIQGDGYTF	TGTGCCAGCATACAGGGGGATGGCTACACCTTC
TRBJ1-2	NA	TRBV7-9	NA	CASSLEQNYGYTF	TGTGCCAGCAGCTTAGAACAGAACTATGGCTACACCTTC
TRBJ2-2	TRBD2	TRBV7-9	NA	CASSSPGEGGELFF	TGTGCCAGCAGCTCACCGGGGGAGGGCGGGGAGCTGTTTTTT